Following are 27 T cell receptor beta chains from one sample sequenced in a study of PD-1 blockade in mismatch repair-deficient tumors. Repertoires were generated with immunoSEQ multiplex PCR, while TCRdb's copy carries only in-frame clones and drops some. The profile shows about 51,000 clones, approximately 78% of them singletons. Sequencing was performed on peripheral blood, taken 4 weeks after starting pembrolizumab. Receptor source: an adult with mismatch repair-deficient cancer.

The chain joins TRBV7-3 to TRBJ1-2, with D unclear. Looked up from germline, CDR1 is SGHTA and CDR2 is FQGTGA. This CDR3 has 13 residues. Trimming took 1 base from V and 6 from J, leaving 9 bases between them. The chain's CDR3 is CASSLSKGDGYTF. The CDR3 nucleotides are TGTGCCAGCAGCTTAAGTAAGGGAGATGGCTACACCTTC.

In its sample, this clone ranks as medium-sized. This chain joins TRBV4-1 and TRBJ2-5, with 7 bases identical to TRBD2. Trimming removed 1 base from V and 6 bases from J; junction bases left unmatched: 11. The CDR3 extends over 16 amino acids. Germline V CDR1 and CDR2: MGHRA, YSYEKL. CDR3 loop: CASSQVGSAGAQTQYF. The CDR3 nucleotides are TGCGCCAGCAGCCAAGTTGGCTCGGCGGGAGCGCAGACCCAGTACTTC.

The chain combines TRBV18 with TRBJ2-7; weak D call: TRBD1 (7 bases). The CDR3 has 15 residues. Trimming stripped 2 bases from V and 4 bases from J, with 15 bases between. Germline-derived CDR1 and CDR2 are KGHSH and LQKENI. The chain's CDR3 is CASSPGQGGPYEQYF. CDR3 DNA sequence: TGTGCCAGCTCACCAGGGCAGGGGGGCCCGTACGAGCAGTACTTC.

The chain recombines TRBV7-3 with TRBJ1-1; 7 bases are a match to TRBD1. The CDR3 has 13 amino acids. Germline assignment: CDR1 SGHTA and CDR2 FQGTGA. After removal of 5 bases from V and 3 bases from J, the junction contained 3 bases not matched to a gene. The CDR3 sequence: CASSPGGHTEAFF. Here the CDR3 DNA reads TGTGCCAGCAGCCCAGGGGGGCACACTGAAGCTTTCTTT.

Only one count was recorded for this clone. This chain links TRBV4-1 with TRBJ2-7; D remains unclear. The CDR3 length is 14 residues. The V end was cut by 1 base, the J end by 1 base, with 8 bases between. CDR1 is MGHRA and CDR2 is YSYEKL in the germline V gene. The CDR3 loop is CASSQVSGSYEQYF. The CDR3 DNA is TGCGCCAGCAGCCAAGTTTCTGGGTCCTACGAGCAGTACTTC.

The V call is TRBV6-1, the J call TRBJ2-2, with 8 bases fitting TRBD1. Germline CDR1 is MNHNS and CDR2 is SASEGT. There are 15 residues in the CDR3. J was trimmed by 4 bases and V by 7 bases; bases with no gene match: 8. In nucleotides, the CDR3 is TGTGCCAGCAATACGAGGACAGGGACCACCGGGGAGCTGTTTTTT. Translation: CASNTRTGTTGELFF.

The CDR3 sequence is CASSPARPNTEAFF. The CDR3 bases are TGTGCCAGCTCACCAGCCCGACCGAACACTGAAGCTTTCTTT. This chain joins TRBV18 and TRBJ1-1, with unresolved D. V was cut by 2 bases and J by 1 base, with 8 bases left in between. The V gene's germline CDR1 is KGHSH and CDR2 LQKENI. The CDR3 length is 14 residues.

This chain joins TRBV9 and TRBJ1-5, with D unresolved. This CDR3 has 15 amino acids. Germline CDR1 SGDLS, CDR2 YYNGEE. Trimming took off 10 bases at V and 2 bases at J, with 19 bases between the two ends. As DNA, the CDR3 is TGTGCCCCCTCTTGCGGGGTCGAGCGCAATCAGCCCCAGCATTTT. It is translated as CAPSCGVERNQPQHF.

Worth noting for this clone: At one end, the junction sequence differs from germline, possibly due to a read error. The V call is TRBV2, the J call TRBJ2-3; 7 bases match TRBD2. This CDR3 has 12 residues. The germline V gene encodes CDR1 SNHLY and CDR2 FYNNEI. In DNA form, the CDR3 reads TGCACCAGCGGGGACCGCACAGATACGCAGTATTTT. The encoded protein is CTSGDRTDTQYF.

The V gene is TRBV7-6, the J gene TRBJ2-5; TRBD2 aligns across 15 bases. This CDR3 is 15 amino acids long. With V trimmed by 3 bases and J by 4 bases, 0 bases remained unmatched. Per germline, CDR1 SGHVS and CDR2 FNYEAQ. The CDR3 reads CASSLGLAGGETQYF. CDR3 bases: TGTGCCAGCAGCTTGGGACTAGCGGGAGGAGAGACCCAGTACTTC. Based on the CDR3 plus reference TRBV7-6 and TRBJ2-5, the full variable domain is GAGVSQSPRYKVTKRGQDVALRCDPISGHVSLYWYRQALGQGPEFLTYFNYEAQQDKSGLPNDRFSAERPEGSISTLTIQRTEQRDSAMYRCASSLGLAGGETQYFGPGTRLLVL.

The CDR3 protein is CASSRTGTNTEAFF. DNA of the CDR3: TGCGCCAGCAGCAGGACAGGGACGAACACTGAAGCTTTCTTT. This rearrangement joins TRBV5-1 to TRBJ1-1; 8 positions match TRBD1. V shed 4 bases and J 1 base; nucleotides not matched to a gene: 3. This CDR3 contains 14 residues. CDR1 is SGHRS, CDR2 YFSETQ, per germline.

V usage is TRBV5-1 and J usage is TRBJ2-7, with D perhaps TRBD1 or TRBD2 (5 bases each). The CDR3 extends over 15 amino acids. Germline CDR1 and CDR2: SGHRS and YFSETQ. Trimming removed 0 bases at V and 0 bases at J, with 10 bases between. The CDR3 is CASSLGVGTSYEQYF. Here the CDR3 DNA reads TGCGCCAGCAGCTTGGGGGTGGGGACCTCCTACGAGCAGTACTTC.

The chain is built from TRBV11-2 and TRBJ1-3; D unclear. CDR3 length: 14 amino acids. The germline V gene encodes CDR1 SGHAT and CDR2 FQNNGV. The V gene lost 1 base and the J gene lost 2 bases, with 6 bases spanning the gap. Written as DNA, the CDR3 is TGTGCCAGCAGCTTAGCCGGGGCTGGAAACACCATATATTTT. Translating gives CASSLAGAGNTIYF.

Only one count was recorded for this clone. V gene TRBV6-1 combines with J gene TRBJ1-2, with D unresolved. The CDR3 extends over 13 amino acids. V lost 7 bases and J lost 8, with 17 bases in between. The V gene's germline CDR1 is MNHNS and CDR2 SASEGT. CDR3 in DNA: TGTGCCAGCAATCTCGCCGAAGGGCAGGGCTACACCTTC. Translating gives CASNLAEGQGYTF.

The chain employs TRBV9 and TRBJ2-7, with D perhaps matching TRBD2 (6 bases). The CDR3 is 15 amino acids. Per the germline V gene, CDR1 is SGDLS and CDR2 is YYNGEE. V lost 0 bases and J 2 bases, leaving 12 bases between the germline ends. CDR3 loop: CASSVDVADAYEQYF. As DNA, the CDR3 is TGTGCCAGCAGCGTAGACGTAGCGGACGCCTACGAGCAGTACTTC. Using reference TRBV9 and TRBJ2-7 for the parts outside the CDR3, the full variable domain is DSGVTQTPKHLITATGQRVTLRCSPRSGDLSVYWYQQSLDQGLQFLIQYYNGEERAKGNILERFSAQQFPDLHSELNLSSLELGDSALYFCASSVDVADAYEQYFGPGTRLTVT.

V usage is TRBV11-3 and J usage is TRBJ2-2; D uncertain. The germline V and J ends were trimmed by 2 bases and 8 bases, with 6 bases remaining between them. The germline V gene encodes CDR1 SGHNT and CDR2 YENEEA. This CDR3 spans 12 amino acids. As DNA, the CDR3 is TGTGCCAGCAGCTTAAGGTCGGGGGAGCTGTTTTTT. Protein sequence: CASSLRSGELFF.

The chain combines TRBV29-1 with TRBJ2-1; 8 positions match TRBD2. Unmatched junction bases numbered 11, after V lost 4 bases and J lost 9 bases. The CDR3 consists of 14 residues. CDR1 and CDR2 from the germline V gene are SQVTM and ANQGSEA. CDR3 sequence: CSVGPKRERGEQFF. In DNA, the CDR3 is TGCAGCGTTGGCCCGAAGCGGGAGCGCGGTGAGCAGTTCTTC.

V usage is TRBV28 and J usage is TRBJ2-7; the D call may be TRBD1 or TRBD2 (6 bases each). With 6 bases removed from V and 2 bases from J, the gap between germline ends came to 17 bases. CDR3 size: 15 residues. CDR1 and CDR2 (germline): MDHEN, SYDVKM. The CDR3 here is CASSLGGSGTYEQYF. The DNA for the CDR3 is TGTGCCAGCAGCTTAGGGGGGAGTGGAACCTACGAGCAGTACTTC.

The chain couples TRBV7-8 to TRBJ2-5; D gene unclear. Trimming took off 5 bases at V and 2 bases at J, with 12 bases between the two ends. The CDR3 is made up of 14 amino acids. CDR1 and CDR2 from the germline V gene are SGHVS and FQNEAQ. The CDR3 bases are TGTGCCAGCAGCATACGTCTAATACAAGAGACCCAGTACTTC. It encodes CASSIRLIQETQYF.

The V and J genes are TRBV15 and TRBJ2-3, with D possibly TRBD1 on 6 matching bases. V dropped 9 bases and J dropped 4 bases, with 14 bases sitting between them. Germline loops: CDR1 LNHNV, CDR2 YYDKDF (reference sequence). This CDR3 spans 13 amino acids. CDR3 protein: CATGGHPADTQYF. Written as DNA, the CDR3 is TGTGCCACAGGGGGACACCCCGCAGATACGCAGTATTTT.

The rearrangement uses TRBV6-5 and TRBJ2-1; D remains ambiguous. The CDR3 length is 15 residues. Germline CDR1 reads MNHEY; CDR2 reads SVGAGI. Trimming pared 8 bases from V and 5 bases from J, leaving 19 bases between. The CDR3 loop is CASPPPRRENNEQFF. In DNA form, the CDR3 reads TGTGCCAGCCCACCCCCCCGGCGTGAAAACAATGAGCAGTTCTTC.

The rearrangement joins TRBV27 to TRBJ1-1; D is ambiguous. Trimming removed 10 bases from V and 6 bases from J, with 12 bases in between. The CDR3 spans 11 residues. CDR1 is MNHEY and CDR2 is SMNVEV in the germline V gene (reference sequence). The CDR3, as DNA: TGTGCCAAAGACGGGTCATCTGAAGCTTTCTTT. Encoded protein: CAKDGSSEAFF.

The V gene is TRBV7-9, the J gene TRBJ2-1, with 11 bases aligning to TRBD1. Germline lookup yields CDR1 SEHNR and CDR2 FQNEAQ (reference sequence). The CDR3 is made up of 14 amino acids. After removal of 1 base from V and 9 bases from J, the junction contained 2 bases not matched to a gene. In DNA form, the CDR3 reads TGTGCCAGCAGCTTAGTGGGGACAGGGGGTGAGCAGTTCTTC. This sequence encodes CASSLVGTGGEQFF. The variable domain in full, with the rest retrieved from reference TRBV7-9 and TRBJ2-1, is DTGVSQNPRHKITKRGQNVTFRCDPISEHNRLYWYRQTLGQGPEFLTYFQNEAQLEKSRLLSDRFSAERPKGSFSTLEIQRTEQGDSAMYLCASSLVGTGGEQFFGPGTRLTVL.

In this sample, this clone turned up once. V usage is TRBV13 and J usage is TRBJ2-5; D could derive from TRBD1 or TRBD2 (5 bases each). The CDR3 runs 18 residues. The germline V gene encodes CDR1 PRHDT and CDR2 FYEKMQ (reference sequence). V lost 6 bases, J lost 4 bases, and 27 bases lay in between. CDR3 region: CASSQTTGTHKGPETQYF. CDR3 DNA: TGTGCCAGCAGTCAAACCACCGGGACGCACAAGGGGCCAGAGACCCAGTACTTC.

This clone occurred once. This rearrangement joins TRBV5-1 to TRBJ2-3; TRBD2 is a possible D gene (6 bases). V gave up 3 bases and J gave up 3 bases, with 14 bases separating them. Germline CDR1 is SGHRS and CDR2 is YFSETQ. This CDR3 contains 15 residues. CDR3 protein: CASSSSGRETDTQYF. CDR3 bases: TGCGCCAGCAGCTCCTCCGGACGGGAGACAGATACGCAGTATTTT.

CDR3 sequence: CAWRQPRGVPTEAFF. For the CDR3, the DNA is TGTGCCTGGAGGCAGCCACGGGGGGTGCCGACTGAAGCTTTCTTT. The chain combines TRBV30 with TRBJ1-1; D may be TRBD1 (5 bases). Germline CDR1 GTSNPN, CDR2 SVGIG (reference sequence). The ends were cut back, 3 bases at V and 5 bases at J, with 19 bases in the middle. This CDR3 is built from 15 residues.

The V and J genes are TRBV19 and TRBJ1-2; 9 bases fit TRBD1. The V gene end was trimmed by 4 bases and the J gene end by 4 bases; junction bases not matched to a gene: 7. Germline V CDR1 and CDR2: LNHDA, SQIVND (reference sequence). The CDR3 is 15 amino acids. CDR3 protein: CASSTSGTGTYGYTF. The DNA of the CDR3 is TGTGCCAGTAGTACCTCAGGGACAGGGACCTATGGCTACACCTTC.